This record looks at one TCR beta chain sequence and its context. Its target is not known. This sample is drawn from a study of T cells after yellow fever vaccination. About the research overall: In the case of low-cell-number fractions, SMART-Seq v4 Ultra Low Input was used for preparation.

TCRdb recomputed calls from the 5' RACE reads with MiXCR, one row per CDR3 protein. The top ten hold approximately 18% of the sample, which has roughly 340,000 distinct CDR3 sequences, roughly 9.4% seen once. Germline CDR1 reads SGHDN; CDR2 reads FVKESK. The CDR3 consists of 13 residues. The V and J ends lost 3 bases and 7 bases, in that order; junction bases with no gene match: 4. Notes on the study in general: Among all clonotypes, a small share was observed in both CD4 and CD8 compartments. Peaking faster, on day 5 versus 15, the secondary response was nonetheless weaker. The study re-detected most primary-vaccination clones after the booster (96% CD4, around 89% CD8).

V and J are TRBV14 and TRBJ1-2, with 8 bases lining up with TRBD1. This specimen consisted of PBMCs, obtained on the day of the first yellow fever vaccination. This receptor was obtained from a man younger than 35 who received the YFV17D yellow fever vaccine. The CDR3 DNA is TGTGCCAGCAGCCATGAGACAGGGGCTGGCTACACCTTC. Amino acid sequence: CASSHETGAGYTF.